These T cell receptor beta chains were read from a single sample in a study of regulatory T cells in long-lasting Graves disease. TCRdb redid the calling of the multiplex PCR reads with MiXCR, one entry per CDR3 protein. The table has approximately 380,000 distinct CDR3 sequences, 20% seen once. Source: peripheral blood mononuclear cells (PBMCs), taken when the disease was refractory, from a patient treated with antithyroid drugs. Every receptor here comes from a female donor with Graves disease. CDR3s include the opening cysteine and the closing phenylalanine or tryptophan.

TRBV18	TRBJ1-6	CASSPTSGQGSPLHF
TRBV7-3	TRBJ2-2	CASSAQNTGELFF
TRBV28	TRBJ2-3	CASSLHREEPSLADTQYF
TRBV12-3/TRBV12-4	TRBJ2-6	CASSSGTPDLRGANVLTF
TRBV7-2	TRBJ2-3	CASSPATSTDTQYF
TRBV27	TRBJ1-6	CASSLSHSSYNSPLHF
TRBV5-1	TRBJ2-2	CASSSWMRDTGELFF
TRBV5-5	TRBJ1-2	CASSLGTVNYGYTF
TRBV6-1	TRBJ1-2	CASTPDRVVHGYTF
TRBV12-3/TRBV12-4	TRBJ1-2	CASSPWRSGEHGYTF
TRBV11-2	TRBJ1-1	CASSAQGSNTEAFF
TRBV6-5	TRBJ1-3	CASSSLRTESGNTIYF
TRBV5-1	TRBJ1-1	CASSLAVANTEAFF
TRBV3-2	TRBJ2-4	CASSQDSPAKNIQYF
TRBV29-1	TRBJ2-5	CSVAGVSYQETQYF
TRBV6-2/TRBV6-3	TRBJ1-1	CASTEGPFMVTEAFF
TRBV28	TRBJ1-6	CASSLSGASPLHF
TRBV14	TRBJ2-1	CASSQVRDNEQFF
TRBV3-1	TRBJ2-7	CASSQGRASTYEQYF
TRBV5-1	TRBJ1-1	CASSLAGTGTEAFF
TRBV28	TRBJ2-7	CASSLWGTGTYEQYF
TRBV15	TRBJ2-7	CATSINWDRGSYEQYF
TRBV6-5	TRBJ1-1	CASSSPTGTVGEAFF
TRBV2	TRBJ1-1	CASSEQGPWNTEAFF
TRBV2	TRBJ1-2	CASKRESGYTF
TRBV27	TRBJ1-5	CASSLYRGPQHF
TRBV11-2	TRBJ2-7	CASSLHRDYSYEQYF
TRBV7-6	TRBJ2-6	CASSKLAGSSGANVLTF
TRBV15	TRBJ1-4	CATSRGQGGTNEKLFF
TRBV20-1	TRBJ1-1	CSARRTNTEAFF
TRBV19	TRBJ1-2	CASSPSRDRAYGYTF
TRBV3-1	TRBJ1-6	CASSPIFPLHF
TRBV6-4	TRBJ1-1	CASSYYDNLNTEAFF
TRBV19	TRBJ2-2	CASIAGANTGELFF
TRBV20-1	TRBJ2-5	CSARGSRGGLQETQYF
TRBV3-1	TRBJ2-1	CASSLPTSSGEQFF
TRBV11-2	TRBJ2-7	CASGDRPILEQYF
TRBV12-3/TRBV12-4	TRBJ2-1	CASSFSGLPPNEQFF
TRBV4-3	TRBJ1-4	CASSDGRGLGEKLFF
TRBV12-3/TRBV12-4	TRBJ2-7	CASSPGVGEQYF
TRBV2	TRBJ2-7	CASSDSGNYEQYF
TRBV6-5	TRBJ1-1	CASSYSTVNTEAFF
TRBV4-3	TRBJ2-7	CASSQTGGTEQYF
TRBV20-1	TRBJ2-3	CSASRQASGRARVADTQYF
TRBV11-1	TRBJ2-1	CASSPSLYYNEQFF
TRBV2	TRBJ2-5	CASSGSAGGKTQYF
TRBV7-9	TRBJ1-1	CASSSWWGTQNTEAFF
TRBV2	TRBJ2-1	CASSVKGLNNEQFF
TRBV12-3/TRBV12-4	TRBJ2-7	CASSRRLGFYEQYF
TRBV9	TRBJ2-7	CASSVGTSVDEQYF
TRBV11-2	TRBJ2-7	CASSLAQINRGLFYEQYF
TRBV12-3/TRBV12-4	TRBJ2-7	CASIASGGPRFAEQYF